The 20 T cell receptor beta chains below come from one sample, sequenced in a study of blood T cell repertoires in COVID-19. Repertoires were generated with immunoSEQ multiplex PCR, while TCRdb's copy carries only in-frame clones and drops some. Of approximately 200,000 clones in the sample, about 86% were seen once. The sample taken for sequencing was PBMCs or T cells enriched from blood (not recorded which). Every receptor here comes from a woman aged 25 to 39 who had been exposed to COVID-19.

This chain connects TRBV3-1 (or the pseudogene TRBV3-2) to TRBJ1-4; TRBD1 matches at 9 bases. Germline-derived CDR1 and CDR2 are LGHDT and YNNKEL (reference sequence). The length of the CDR3 is 15 residues. Trimming at V came to 2 bases and at J to 8 bases, leaving 6 bases not matched to a gene. CDR3 loop: CASSQSRDREEKLFF. In nucleotides, the CDR3 is TGTGCCAGCAGCCAAAGCAGGGACAGGGAAGAAAAACTGTTTTTT.

The chain employs TRBV7-2 and TRBJ2-7; 10 bases are a match to TRBD2. After removal of 5 bases from V and 3 bases from J, the junction contained 4 bases not matched to a gene. The germline CDR1 and CDR2 sequences are SGHTA and FQGNSA. This CDR3 comprises 14 residues. The CDR3 coding sequence is TGTGCCAGCAGCCCAGGACTAGCGGTCTACGAGCAGTACTTC. Amino acids: CASSPGLAVYEQYF. Combining the CDR3 with reference TRBV7-2 and TRBJ2-7 gives the whole variable domain GAGVSQSPSNKVTEKGKDVELRCDPISGHTALYWYRQSLGQGLEFLIYFQGNSAPDKSGLPSDRFSAERTGGSVSTLTIQRTQQEDSAVYLCASSPGLAVYEQYFGPGTRLTVT.

The chain has TRBV30 and TRBJ1-2; 12 nucleotides match TRBD1. The CDR3 consists of 15 residues. Looked up from germline, CDR1 is GTSNPN and CDR2 is SVGIG (reference sequence). The V gene end was trimmed by 7 bases and the J gene end by 5 bases; junction bases not matched to a gene: 11. CDR3 amino acids: CAYRDRGRMVYGYTF. DNA for the CDR3: TGTGCCTATCGGGACAGGGGGCGGATGGTATATGGCTACACCTTC.

The chain employs TRBV2 and TRBJ1-5, with TRBD1 matching over 7 bases. The V gene end was trimmed by 7 bases and the J gene end by 3 bases; junction bases not matched to a gene: 6. The CDR3 length is 14 residues. Germline V gives CDR1 SNHLY, CDR2 FYNNEI. CDR3 protein: CASNTQGDNQPQHF. As DNA, the CDR3 is TGTGCCAGCAATACTCAGGGGGACAATCAGCCCCAGCATTTT.

The chain recombines TRBV18 with TRBJ2-7; 7 bases map to TRBD1. The CDR3 runs 15 residues. CDR1 and CDR2 from the germline V gene are KGHSH and LQKENI. Trimming cost V 1 base and J 0 bases; bases outside gene matches: 3. CDR3 bases: TGTGCCAGCTCACCACGGACAGGAACCTCCTACGAGCAGTACTTC. Translation: CASSPRTGTSYEQYF.

The gene calls are TRBV18 and TRBJ1-4, with TRBD1 matching over 10 bases. With V trimmed by 5 bases and J by 7 bases, 16 bases remained unmatched. The germline V gene has CDR1 KGHSH and CDR2 LQKENI. The CDR3 length is 18 residues. The DNA for the CDR3 is TGTGCCAGCTCAGAGTGGACAGGGGGGTCAAGGTCGAGTGAAAAACTGTTTTTT. Translated, it gives CASSEWTGGSRSSEKLFF.

This chain joins TRBV30 and TRBJ2-7, with D uncertain. Trimming shortened V by 5 bases and J by 1 base, and 15 bases separated the two germline ends. The CDR3 runs to 14 residues. Germline CDR1 is GTSNPN and CDR2 is SVGIG (reference sequence). Here the CDR3 reads CAWGPLGGSYEQYF. CDR3 DNA sequence: TGTGCCTGGGGTCCCCTTGGCGGTTCCTACGAGCAGTACTTC.

V and J are TRBV19 and TRBJ1-3; TRBD1 is a possible D gene (5 bases). The germline V gene encodes CDR1 LNHDA and CDR2 SQIVND (reference sequence). V was pared by 11 bases and J by 0 bases, with 11 bases between. This CDR3 is 13 amino acids long. CDR3 in amino acids: CASRQSSGNTIYF. The CDR3 DNA reads as TGTGCCTCGAGACAGAGCTCTGGAAACACCATATATTTT.

The V and J genes are TRBV10-2 and TRBJ2-1; 12 bases are a match to TRBD2. Germline V CDR1 and CDR2: WSHSY, SAAADI. This CDR3 region has 14 residues. The V segment lost 8 bases and the J segment 9 bases; nucleotides outside the gene matches: 8. CDR3 sequence reads: CASGGTSGLGEQFF. In DNA form, the CDR3 reads TGCGCCAGCGGGGGGACTAGCGGGTTGGGTGAGCAGTTCTTC.

The chain couples TRBV19 to TRBJ1-2; D unresolved. CDR3 size: 15 residues. In germline, CDR1 is LNHDA, CDR2 SQIVND (reference sequence). Trimming stripped 8 bases from V and 2 bases from J, with 18 bases between. The CDR3 sequence: CASGPPTSTNYGYTF. CDR3 coding DNA: TGTGCCAGTGGGCCCCCGACATCTACCAACTATGGCTACACCTTC.

The gene calls are TRBV9 and TRBJ1-1, with D hard to call. Germline CDR1 reads SGDLS; CDR2 reads YYNGEE. There are 15 residues in the CDR3. Deletions cut 0 bases from V and 5 bases from J, with 14 bases between. CDR3 residues: CASSVVPTAGTEAFF. The CDR3 region has the DNA TGTGCCAGCAGCGTAGTTCCTACAGCGGGAACTGAAGCTTTCTTT.

The rearrangement uses TRBV10-1 and TRBJ2-7; no reliable D call. Germline assignment: CDR1 WNHNN and CDR2 SYGVQD (reference sequence). The CDR3 runs to 12 residues. Trimming took 0 bases from V and 9 from J, leaving 9 bases between them. Here the CDR3 reads CASSESHLGQYF. CDR3 bases: TGCGCCAGCAGTGAGTCCCATCTCGGGCAGTACTTC.

A single count supports this clone. CDR3 in DNA: TGTGCCAGCTCCTCCCGACTCCAGGGGGTTGACGAGACCCAGTACTTC. Translating gives CASSSRLQGVDETQYF. The rearrangement joins TRBV18 to TRBJ2-5; 7 bases are shared with TRBD1. The length of the CDR3 is 16 residues. Per the germline V gene, CDR1 is KGHSH and CDR2 is LQKENI. J gave up 5 bases and V 6 bases, and 15 bases lay outside the gene matches.

The rearrangement links TRBV24-1 to TRBJ2-3; the match to TRBD1 covers 8 bases. V dropped 5 bases and J dropped 3; count of bases not matched to a gene: 6. Germline CDR1 KGHDR, CDR2 SFDVKD. This CDR3 is built from 15 residues. As DNA, the CDR3 is TGTGCCACCAGTGTAACAGGGGGTCTTACAGATACGCAGTATTTT. Encoded protein: CATSVTGGLTDTQYF.

The chain combines TRBV12-3 or TRBV12-4 with TRBJ1-5; 7 bases align to TRBD1. The CDR3 extends over 12 amino acids. V lost 8 bases, J lost 9 bases, and 7 bases stayed unmatched. The DNA of the CDR3 is TGTGCCAGCGGAAGGGGGCAGGGGCCCCAGCATTTT. Its protein product is CASGRGQGPQHF.

The V gene is TRBV5-6, the J gene TRBJ2-7, with D perhaps TRBD1 (6 bases). The CDR3 covers 14 residues. Germline lookup yields CDR1 SGHDT and CDR2 YYEEEE. Trimming removed 0 bases at V and 3 bases at J, with 10 bases between. The CDR3 DNA reads as TGTGCCAGCAGCTTGGTGGACAGAGTCTACGAGCAGTACTTC. Its protein is CASSLVDRVYEQYF.

The rearrangement uses TRBV29-1 and TRBJ1-1; 8 bases fit TRBD1. V was pared by 2 bases and J by 4 bases, with 6 bases of the junction left unmatched. CDR1 and CDR2 from the germline V gene are SQVTM and ANQGSEA. The CDR3 extends over 14 amino acids. CDR3 nucleotide sequence: TGCAGCGTTGAACCGGGACAGGTGATCACTGAAGCTTTCTTT. As protein: CSVEPGQVITEAFF.

V and J are TRBV19 and TRBJ2-3; TRBD2 aligns across 11 bases. Germline values: CDR1 LNHDA, CDR2 SQIVND (reference sequence). The V gene end was trimmed by 6 bases and the J gene end by 7 bases; junction bases not matched to a gene: 9. The CDR3 totals 15 residues. The CDR3 DNA sequence: TGTGCCAGTAGAAGAAGGCTAGCGGGGGGAAATACGCAGTATTTT. Its protein product is CASRRRLAGGNTQYF.

The chain carries TRBV11-2 and TRBJ1-2; 9 bases are shared with TRBD1. CDR1 and CDR2 from the germline V gene are SGHAT and FQNNGV. This CDR3 comprises 17 residues. V lost 6 bases to trimming and J lost 3 bases; unmatched junction nucleotides: 14. CDR3 amino acids: CASSSPGQGLYYYGYTF. DNA for the CDR3: TGTGCCAGCAGTTCCCCGGGACAGGGATTATATTACTATGGCTACACCTTC.

This chain uses TRBV30 with TRBJ1-2; no reliable D call. This CDR3 comprises 13 residues. In germline, CDR1 is GTSNPN, CDR2 SVGIG (reference sequence). V was cut by 3 bases and J by 4 bases, with 12 bases left in between. CDR3 sequence: CAWSLSDIYGYTF. The CDR3 coding sequence is TGTGCCTGGAGCCTGTCCGACATCTATGGCTACACCTTC. Full variable domain (remainder filled in from reference TRBV30 and TRBJ1-2): SQTIHQWPATLVQPVGSPLSLECTVEGTSNPNLYWYRQAAGRGLQLLFYSVGIGQISSEVPQNLSASRPQDRQFILSSKKLLLSDSGFYLCAWSLSDIYGYTFGSGTRLTVV.